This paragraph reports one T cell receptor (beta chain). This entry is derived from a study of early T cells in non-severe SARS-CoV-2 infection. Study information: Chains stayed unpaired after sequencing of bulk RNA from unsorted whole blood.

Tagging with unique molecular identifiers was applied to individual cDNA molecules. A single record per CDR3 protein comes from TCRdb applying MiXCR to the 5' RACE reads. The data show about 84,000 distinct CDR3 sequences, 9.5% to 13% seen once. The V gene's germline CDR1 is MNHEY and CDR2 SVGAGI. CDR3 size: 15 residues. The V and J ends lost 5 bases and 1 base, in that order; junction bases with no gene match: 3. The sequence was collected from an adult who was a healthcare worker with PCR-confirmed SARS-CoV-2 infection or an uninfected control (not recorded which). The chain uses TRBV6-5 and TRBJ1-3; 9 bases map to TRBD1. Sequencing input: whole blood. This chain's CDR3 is CASSGTGTSGNTIYF. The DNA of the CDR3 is TGTGCCAGCAGTGGGACAGGGACTTCTGGAAACACCATATATTTT.